These 16 T cell receptor beta chains were sequenced from one sample in a study of human T cells and chemical hapten exposure. Extraction yielded total RNA from whole blood (unfractionated). TCRdb called the 5' RACE reads again in MiXCR, with one record for every CDR3 protein. The repertoire holds 130,000 or so distinct CDR3 sequences, with 4.1% as singletons. These receptors were taken from a female donor in good health.

In this sample, this clonotype turned up many times. The chain is built from TRBV20-1 and TRBJ2-1, with D possibly matching TRBD2 (6 bases). CDR1 DFQATT and CDR2 SNEGSKA come from the germline V gene (reference sequence). The CDR3 has 14 amino acids. Trimming shortened V by 0 bases and J by 7 bases, and 13 bases separated the two germline ends. CDR3 DNA sequence: TGCAGTGCTAGAGATCTACAGGACTATAATGAGCAGTTCTTC. Protein sequence: CSARDLQDYNEQFF.

Many counts were recorded for this clonotype. The chain joins TRBV4-1 to TRBJ1-1, with D perhaps matching TRBD1 (6 bases). The CDR3 has 14 amino acids. V was cut by 0 bases and J by 5 bases, with 10 bases left in between. Germline loops: CDR1 MGHRA, CDR2 YSYEKL. This CDR3 reads CASSQEGGLTEAFF. The CDR3 DNA reads as TGCGCCAGCAGCCAAGAAGGGGGGTTAACTGAAGCTTTCTTT.

This sequence joins TRBV7-9 and TRBJ2-7; a weak D match, TRBD1 (5 bases). CDR1 is SEHNR and CDR2 is FQNEAQ in the germline V gene (reference sequence). This CDR3 has 14 amino acids. V was shortened by 3 bases and J by 6 bases, with 15 bases between the two germline ends. The DNA of the CDR3 is TGTGCCAGCAGCTTCCGCGACAGACTGAGCGAGCAGTACTTC. Its protein is CASSFRDRLSEQYF.

This clonotype has just a few counts. The chain recombines TRBV7-6 with TRBJ1-1; 9 bases are shared with TRBD1. V gave up 1 base and J gave up 2 bases; unmatched junction bases: 5. CDR1 SGHVS and CDR2 FNYEAQ come from the germline V gene. The CDR3 totals 16 residues. This CDR3 is CASSLGEDRGNTEAFF. Here the CDR3 DNA reads TGTGCCAGCAGCTTAGGGGAGGACAGGGGTAACACTGAAGCTTTCTTT.

About this clonotype: It may be a read error: a sequence one base away is much more abundant. The chain links TRBV5-4 to TRBJ1-6; D not certain. CDR3 length: 12 residues. Germline CDR1 is SGHNT and CDR2 is YYREEE (reference sequence). DNA for the CDR3: TGTGCCAGCAGCTTGGATAATGCACCCCTCCACTTT. Its protein is CASSLDNAPLHF.

This clonotype was found many times. The chain carries TRBV20-1 and TRBJ2-3; 7 positions match TRBD2. The CDR3 has 12 amino acids. The V gene end was trimmed by 1 base and the J gene end by 7 bases; junction bases not matched to a gene: 2. In germline, CDR1 is DFQATT, CDR2 SNEGSKA (reference sequence). CDR3 coding DNA: TGCAGTGCTAGAGGGGGGGGGTATACGCAGTATTTT. Protein: CSARGGGYTQYF.

This clonotype was counted ten times or more. V gene TRBV11-3 combines with J gene TRBJ2-2; unclear D gene. Germline V gene data show CDR1 as SGHNT and CDR2 as YENEEA. The CDR3 is 13 residues long. V was trimmed by 1 base and J by 9 bases, leaving 9 bases between them. CDR3 coding DNA: TGTGCCAGCAGCTTAGGTCGGTCCAGGGAGCTGTTTTTT. It specifies CASSLGRSRELFF. Together with reference TRBV11-3 and TRBJ2-2, the CDR3 gives the full variable domain: EAGVVQSPRYKIIEKKQPVAFWCNPISGHNTLYWYLQNLGQGPELLIRYENEEAVDDSQLPKDRFSAERLKGVDSTLKIQPAELGDSAVYLCASSLGRSRELFFGEGSRLTVL.

This clonotype showed up many times. This chain connects TRBV20-1 to TRBJ1-4, with D possibly being TRBD1 (5 bases). The V and J ends lost 3 bases and 3 bases respectively, with 20 bases between them. From germline, CDR1 is DFQATT and CDR2 SNEGSKA (reference sequence). The CDR3 loop spans 17 amino acids. CDR3 region: CSASVETKKGPNEKLFF. In DNA, the CDR3 is TGCAGTGCTAGTGTCGAGACAAAAAAGGGGCCTAATGAAAAACTGTTTTTT.

The sample holds many counts of this clonotype. The rearrangement uses TRBV15 and TRBJ1-3; unclear D gene. The ends were cut back, 3 bases at V and 4 bases at J, with 10 bases in the middle. Germline CDR1 and CDR2: LNHNV and YYDKDF (reference sequence). CDR3 length: 14 residues. CDR3 residues: CATSRGGPGNTIYF. CDR3 sequence (DNA): TGTGCCACCAGCAGGGGTGGTCCCGGAAACACCATATATTTT.

The table lists this clonotype with many counts. The chain employs TRBV2 and TRBJ1-5, with unresolved D. V lost 6 bases and J 4 bases, leaving 10 bases between the germline ends. The germline V gene encodes CDR1 SNHLY and CDR2 FYNNEI. There are 13 residues in the CDR3. CDR3: CASSVDENQPQHF. CDR3 bases: TGTGCCAGCAGCGTTGACGAAAATCAGCCCCAGCATTTT.

This clonotype was detected only a few times. The chain is built from TRBV29-1 and TRBJ2-3; D is possibly TRBD1 (5 bases). Germline-derived CDR1 and CDR2 are SQVTM and ANQGSEA. V was shortened by 1 base and J by 1 base, with 12 bases between the two germline ends. The CDR3 covers 15 residues. CDR3 DNA sequence: TGCAGCGTTGAAGGTCAGCAACAGGGCACAGATACGCAGTATTTT. Protein sequence: CSVEGQQQGTDTQYF.

In this sample, this clonotype turned up many times. The genes are TRBV10-3 and TRBJ1-4; no definite D call. The CDR3 spans 12 residues. Trimming took off 2 bases at V and 7 bases at J, with 5 bases between the two ends. CDR1 is ENHRY, CDR2 SYGVKD, per germline. The CDR3 DNA reads as TGTGCCATCAGTGAGGGAACTGAAAAACTGTTTTTT. As protein: CAISEGTEKLFF.

This clonotype was seen repeatedly, ten times or more. The chain's CDR3 is CASRLTVAPLNEQFF. The DNA for the CDR3 is TGTGCCAGCAGATTGACTGTAGCACCTCTCAATGAGCAGTTCTTC. The chain employs TRBV5-6 and TRBJ2-1; D not resolved. V dropped 5 bases and J dropped 6 bases, with 18 bases sitting between them. Germline V CDR1 and CDR2: SGHDT, YYEEEE. The CDR3 has 15 amino acids.

This clonotype has at least ten counts. J is TRBJ1-6 and V is TRBV20-1, with a tentative D call TRBD1 (5 bases). Germline loops: CDR1 DFQATT, CDR2 SNEGSKA (reference sequence). Trimming cost V 0 bases and J 4 bases, with 13 bases left between them. The CDR3 contains 16 residues. Here the CDR3 DNA reads TGCAGTGCTAGAGAACCAGGGACTGATTATAATTCACCCCTCCACTTT. This gives the protein CSAREPGTDYNSPLHF.

This chain links TRBV15 with TRBJ2-3; perhaps TRBD2 as D (6 bases). There are 12 residues in the CDR3. The germline V gene encodes CDR1 LNHNV and CDR2 YYDKDF (reference sequence). V was cut by 2 bases and J by 10 bases, with 10 bases left in between. The CDR3 region has the DNA TGTGCCACCAGCAGAATTAGCGGAGCGCAGTATTTT. Protein sequence: CATSRISGAQYF.

This clonotype showed up many times. The rearrangement links TRBV5-5 to TRBJ1-6; no clear D. Germline-derived CDR1 and CDR2 are SGHKS and YYEKEE (reference sequence). CDR3 size: 17 residues. The V end lost 0 bases, the J end lost 0 bases, and 10 bases lay between the germline ends. The DNA of the CDR3 is TGTGCCAGCAGCTTGGCCCCGGGCGGCTCCTATAATTCACCCCTCCACTTT. Translating it yields CASSLAPGGSYNSPLHF.